In its sample, the clone carrying this T cell receptor (beta chain) was seen once. Its cognate antigen is unknown. Primers for the PCR totalled 60 Vbeta and 13 Jbeta. Libraries were prepared by immunoSEQ multiplex PCR; TCRdb keeps only in-frame clonotypes and omits some of them. The table lists 250,000 to 350,000 clones, more than 80% of them singletons. This entry is derived from a study of cytomegalovirus exposure and HLA in healthy donors. Study context: There were some 120 million unique TCR beta sequences, drawn from about 200 million T cells, in an earlier analysis. Study-level points and caveats: CMV serostatus stood as the only immune exposure information on hand. Excluded were some V segments that proved indistinguishable, including TRBV6-2 and TRBV6-3. Association of a missense DCLRE1C variant with TCR beta V- and J-gene trimming was reported in a later analysis.

The germline V gene encodes CDR1 LNHDA and CDR2 SQIVND (reference sequence). The V gene lost 6 bases and the J gene lost 4 bases, with 15 bases spanning the gap. The length of the CDR3 is 14 residues. The origin of this receptor is a man aged 40-49 years in good health and CMV-seropositive. The specimen was PBMCs. The chain recombines TRBV19 with TRBJ2-5; a possible D gene is TRBD2 (6 bases). CDR3 loop: CASRTGELGETQYF. The CDR3 region has the DNA TGTGCCAGTAGGACGGGAGAATTGGGAGAGACCCAGTACTTC.